This TCR beta chain was observed in a study of PD-L1 blockade in urothelial cancer. The assay was immunoSEQ multiplex PCR, and TCRdb's table has in-frame clones only and misses some. The repertoire holds roughly 42,000 clones, with about four fifths as singletons. Points on this clone: What it recognizes is unknown.

The V gene's germline CDR1 is SQVTM and CDR2 ANQGSEA. Germline trimming cut 7 bases from V and 5 bases from J; bases unmatched to any gene: 10. CDR3 length: 16 residues. Study conclusions and caveats: Survival was better when pretreatment blood TCR clonality fell below the median.

The chain recombines TRBV29-1 with TRBJ2-1; TRBD2 matches 14 bases. The sequencing here drew on PBMCs, taken around atezolizumab (anti-PD-L1) treatment. The clonotype comes from a man aged 70 or older with urothelial cancer. DNA of the CDR3: TGCAGCGCCTATCAGGGACTAGCGGGAGCCCACAATGAGCAGTTCTTC. Its protein product is CSAYQGLAGAHNEQFF.